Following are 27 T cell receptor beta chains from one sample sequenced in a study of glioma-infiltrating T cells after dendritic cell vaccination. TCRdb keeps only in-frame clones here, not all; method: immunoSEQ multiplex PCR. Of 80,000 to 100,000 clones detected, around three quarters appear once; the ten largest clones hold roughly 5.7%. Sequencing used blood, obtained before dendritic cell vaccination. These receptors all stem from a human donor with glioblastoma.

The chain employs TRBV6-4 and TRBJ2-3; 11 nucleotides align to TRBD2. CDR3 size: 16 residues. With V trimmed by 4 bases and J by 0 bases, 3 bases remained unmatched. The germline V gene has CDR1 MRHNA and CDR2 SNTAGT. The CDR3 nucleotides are TGTGCCAGCAGTGCCATAGCGGGAGGGAGCACAGATACGCAGTATTTT. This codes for CASSAIAGGSTDTQYF.

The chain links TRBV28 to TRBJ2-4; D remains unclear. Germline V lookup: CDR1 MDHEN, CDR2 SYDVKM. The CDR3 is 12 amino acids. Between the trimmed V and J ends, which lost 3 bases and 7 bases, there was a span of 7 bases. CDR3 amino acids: CASSFRGNIQYF. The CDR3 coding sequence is TGTGCCAGCAGTTTCCGAGGTAACATTCAGTACTTC.

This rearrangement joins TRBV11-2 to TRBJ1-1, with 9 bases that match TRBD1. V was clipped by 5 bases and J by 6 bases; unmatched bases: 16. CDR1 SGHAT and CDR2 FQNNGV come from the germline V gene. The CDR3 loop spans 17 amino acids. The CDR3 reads CASSDPGQGWRSAEAFF. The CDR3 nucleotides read TGTGCCAGCAGCGATCCGGGACAGGGTTGGAGAAGCGCTGAAGCTTTCTTT.

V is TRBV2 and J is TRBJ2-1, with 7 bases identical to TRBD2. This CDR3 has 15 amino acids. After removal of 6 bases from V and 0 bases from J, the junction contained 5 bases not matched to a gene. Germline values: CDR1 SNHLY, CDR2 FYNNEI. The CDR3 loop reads CASRAGGSSYNEQFF. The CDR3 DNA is TGTGCCAGCAGGGCGGGCGGGAGCTCCTACAATGAGCAGTTCTTC.

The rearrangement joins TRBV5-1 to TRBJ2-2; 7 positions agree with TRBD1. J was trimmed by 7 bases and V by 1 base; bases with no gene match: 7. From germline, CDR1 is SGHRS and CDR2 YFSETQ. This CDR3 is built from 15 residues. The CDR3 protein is CASSLSTGSIGELFF. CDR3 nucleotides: TGCGCCAGCAGCTTGTCGACAGGGTCCATCGGGGAGCTGTTTTTT.

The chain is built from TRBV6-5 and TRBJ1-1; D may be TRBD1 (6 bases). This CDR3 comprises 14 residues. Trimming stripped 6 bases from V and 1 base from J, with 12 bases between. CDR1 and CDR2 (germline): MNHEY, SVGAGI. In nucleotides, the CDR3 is TGTGCCAGCAGCCAACAGGGATGGAACACTGAAGCTTTCTTT. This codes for CASSQQGWNTEAFF.

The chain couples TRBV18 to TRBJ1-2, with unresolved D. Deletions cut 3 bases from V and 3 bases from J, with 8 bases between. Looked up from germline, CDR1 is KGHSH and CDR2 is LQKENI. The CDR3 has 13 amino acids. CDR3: CASSPGSYYGYTF. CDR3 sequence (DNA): TGTGCCAGCTCACCGGGCAGTTACTATGGCTACACCTTC.

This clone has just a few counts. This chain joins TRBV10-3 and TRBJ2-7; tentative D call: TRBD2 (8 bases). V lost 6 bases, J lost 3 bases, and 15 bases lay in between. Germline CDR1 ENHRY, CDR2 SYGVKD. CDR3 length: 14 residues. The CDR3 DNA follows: TGTGCCATCAGGACACAGGGGACTAGCTACGAGCAGTACTTC. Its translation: CAIRTQGTSYEQYF.

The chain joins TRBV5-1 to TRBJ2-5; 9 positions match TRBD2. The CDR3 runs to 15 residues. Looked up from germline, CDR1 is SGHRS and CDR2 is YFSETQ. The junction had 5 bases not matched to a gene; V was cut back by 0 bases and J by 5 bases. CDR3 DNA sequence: TGCGCCAGCAGCTTGGTGTCTAGCGGGGCGGAGACCCAGTACTTC. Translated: CASSLVSSGAETQYF.

The CDR3 DNA is TGTGCCAGCTCACCAACGGGACAGTCAAACACTGAAGCTTTCTTT. Translation gives CASSPTGQSNTEAFF. The chain recombines TRBV18 with TRBJ1-1, with TRBD1 matching 7 bases. Trimming removed 2 bases from V and 2 bases from J; junction bases left unmatched: 5. CDR1 is KGHSH and CDR2 is LQKENI in the germline V gene. The CDR3 sequence is 15 residues long.

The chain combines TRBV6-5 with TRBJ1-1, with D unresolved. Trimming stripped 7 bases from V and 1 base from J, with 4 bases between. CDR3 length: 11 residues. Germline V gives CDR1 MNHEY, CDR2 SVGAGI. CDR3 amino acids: CASKRNTEAFF. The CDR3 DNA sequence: TGTGCCAGCAAGAGGAACACTGAAGCTTTCTTT.

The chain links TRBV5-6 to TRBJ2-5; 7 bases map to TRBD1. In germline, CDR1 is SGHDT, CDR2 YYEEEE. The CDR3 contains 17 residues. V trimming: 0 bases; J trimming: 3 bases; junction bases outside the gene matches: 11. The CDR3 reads CASSLGPFGTDKETQYF. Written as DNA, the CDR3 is TGTGCCAGCAGCTTGGGTCCTTTTGGGACAGATAAAGAGACCCAGTACTTC.

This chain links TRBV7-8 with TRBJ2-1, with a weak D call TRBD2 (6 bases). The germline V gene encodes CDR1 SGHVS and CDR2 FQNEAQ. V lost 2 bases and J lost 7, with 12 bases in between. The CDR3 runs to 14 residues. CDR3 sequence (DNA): TGTGCCAGCAGCTTATCGGAGGGGAGGAATGAGCAGTTCTTC. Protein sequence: CASSLSEGRNEQFF.

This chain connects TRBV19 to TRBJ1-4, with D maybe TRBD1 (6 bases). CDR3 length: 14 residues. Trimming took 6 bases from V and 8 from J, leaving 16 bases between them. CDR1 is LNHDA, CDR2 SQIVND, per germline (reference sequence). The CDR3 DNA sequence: TGTGCCAGTAGCCCGGGACAACCAGGGGAAAAACTGTTTTTT. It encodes CASSPGQPGEKLFF.

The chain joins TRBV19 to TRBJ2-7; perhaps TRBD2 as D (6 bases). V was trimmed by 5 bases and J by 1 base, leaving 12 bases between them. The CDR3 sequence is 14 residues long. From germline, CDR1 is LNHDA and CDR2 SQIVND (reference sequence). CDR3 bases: TGTGCCAGTAGTCGGAACGGGGGATCCTACGAGCAGTACTTC. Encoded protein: CASSRNGGSYEQYF.

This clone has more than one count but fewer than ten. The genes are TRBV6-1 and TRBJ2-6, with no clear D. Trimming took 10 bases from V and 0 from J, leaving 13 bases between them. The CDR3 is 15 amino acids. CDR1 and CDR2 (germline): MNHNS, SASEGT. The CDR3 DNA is TGTGCCACCACCAGCGTCCGCTCTGGGGCCAACGTCCTGACTTTC. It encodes CATTSVRSGANVLTF.

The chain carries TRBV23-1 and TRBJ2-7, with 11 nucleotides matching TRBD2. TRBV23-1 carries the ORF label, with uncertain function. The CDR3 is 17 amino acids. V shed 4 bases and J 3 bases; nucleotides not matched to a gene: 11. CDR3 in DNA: TGCGCCAGCAGTCGAAACGGGACTAGCGGTTATAACTACGAGCAGTACTTC. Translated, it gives CASSRNGTSGYNYEQYF.

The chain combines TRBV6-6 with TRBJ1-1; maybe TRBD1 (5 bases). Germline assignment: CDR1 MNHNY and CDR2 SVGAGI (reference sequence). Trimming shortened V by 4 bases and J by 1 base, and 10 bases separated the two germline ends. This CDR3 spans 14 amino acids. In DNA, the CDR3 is TGTGCCAGCAGTTTCAGGGTTGGGAACACTGAAGCTTTCTTT. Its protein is CASSFRVGNTEAFF.

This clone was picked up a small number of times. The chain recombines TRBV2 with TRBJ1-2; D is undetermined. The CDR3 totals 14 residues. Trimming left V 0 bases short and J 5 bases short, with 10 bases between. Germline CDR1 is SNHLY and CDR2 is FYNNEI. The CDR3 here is CASSEAAPLYGYTF. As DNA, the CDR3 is TGTGCCAGCAGTGAAGCCGCCCCCCTATATGGCTACACCTTC.

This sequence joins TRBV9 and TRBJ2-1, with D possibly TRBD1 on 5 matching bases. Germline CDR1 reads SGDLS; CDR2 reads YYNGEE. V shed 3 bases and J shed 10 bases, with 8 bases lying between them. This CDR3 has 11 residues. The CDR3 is CASSADSEQFF. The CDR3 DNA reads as TGTGCCAGCAGCGCCGACAGCGAGCAGTTCTTC. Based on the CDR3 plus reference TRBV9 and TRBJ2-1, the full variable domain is DSGVTQTPKHLITATGQRVTLRCSPRSGDLSVYWYQQSLDQGLQFLIQYYNGEERAKGNILERFSAQQFPDLHSELNLSSLELGDSALYFCASSADSEQFFGPGTRLTVL.

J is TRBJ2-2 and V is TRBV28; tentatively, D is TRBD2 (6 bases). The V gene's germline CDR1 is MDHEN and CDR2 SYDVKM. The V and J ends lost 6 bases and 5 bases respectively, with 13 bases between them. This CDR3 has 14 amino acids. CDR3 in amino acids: CASSTHGGTGELFF. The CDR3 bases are TGTGCCAGCAGCACCCACGGAGGGACCGGGGAGCTGTTTTTT.

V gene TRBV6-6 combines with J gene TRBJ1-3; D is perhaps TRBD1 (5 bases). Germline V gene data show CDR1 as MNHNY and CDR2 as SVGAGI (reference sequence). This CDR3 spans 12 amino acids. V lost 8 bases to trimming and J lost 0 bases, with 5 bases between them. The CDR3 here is CASQGSGNTIYF. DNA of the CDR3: TGTGCCAGCCAGGGCTCTGGAAACACCATATATTTT.

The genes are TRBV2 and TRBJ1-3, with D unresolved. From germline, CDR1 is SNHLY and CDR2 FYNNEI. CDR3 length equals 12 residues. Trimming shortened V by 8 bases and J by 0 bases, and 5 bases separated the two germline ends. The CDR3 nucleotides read TGTGCCAGCGGCCGCTCTGGAAACACCATATATTTT. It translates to CASGRSGNTIYF.

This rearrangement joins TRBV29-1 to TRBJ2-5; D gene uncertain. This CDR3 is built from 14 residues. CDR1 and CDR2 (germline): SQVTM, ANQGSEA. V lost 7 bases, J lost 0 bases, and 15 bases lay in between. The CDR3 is CSALAVFYQETQYF. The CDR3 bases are TGCAGCGCATTAGCCGTTTTCTACCAAGAGACCCAGTACTTC. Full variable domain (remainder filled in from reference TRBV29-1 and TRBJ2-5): SAVISQKPSRDICQRGTSLTIQCQVDSQVTMMFWYRQQPGQSLTLIATANQGSEATYESGFVIDKFPISRPNLTFSTLTVSNMSPEDSSIYLCSALAVFYQETQYFGPGTRLLVL.

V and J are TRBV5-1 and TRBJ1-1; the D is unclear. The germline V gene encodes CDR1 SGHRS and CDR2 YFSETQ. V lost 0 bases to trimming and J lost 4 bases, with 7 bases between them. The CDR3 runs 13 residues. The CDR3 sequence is CASSLGQVTEAFF. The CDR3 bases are TGCGCCAGCAGCTTGGGGCAGGTCACTGAAGCTTTCTTT. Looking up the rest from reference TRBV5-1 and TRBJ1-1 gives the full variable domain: KAGVTQTPRYLIKTRGQQVTLSCSPISGHRSVSWYQQTPGQGLQFLFEYFSETQRNKGNFPGRFSGRQFSNSRSEMNVSTLELGDSALYLCASSLGQVTEAFFGQGTRLTVV.

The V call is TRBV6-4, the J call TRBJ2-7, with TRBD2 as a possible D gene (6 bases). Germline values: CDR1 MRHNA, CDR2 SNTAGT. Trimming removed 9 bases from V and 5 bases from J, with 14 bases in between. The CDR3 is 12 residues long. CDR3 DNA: TGTGCCAGTTTCCAGGGAGGCCACGAGCAGTACTTC. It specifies CASFQGGHEQYF.

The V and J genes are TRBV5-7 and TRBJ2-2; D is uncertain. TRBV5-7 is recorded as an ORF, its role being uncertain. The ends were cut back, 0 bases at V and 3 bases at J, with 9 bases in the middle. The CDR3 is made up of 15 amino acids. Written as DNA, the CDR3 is TGTGCCAGCAGCTTGGAACAGCCGGACACCGGGGAGCTGTTTTTT. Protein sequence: CASSLEQPDTGELFF.